This T cell receptor (beta chain) was sequenced in a study of T cells in localized non-small cell lung cancer (dated by TCRdb to about 2020). About the study as a whole: T cell repertoires of more than 200 early-stage NSCLC patients were analyzed, with tumors being compared against uninvolved tumor-adjacent lungs. The cohort was made up of a few hundred treatment-naive NSCLC patients whose localized lung tumors had been resected. NSCLC patients had a mean age of approximately 66 years, and 129 were male and about a hundred female. Results and caveats for the whole study, not just this receptor: Since the design was exploratory, TCR variables were selected using unadjusted p-values with no false-discovery rate correction. Uninvolved tumor-adjacent lung showed the highest T cell clonality, higher than tumor, which suggests more focused antigenic responses in the uninvolved tumor-adjacent lung. Higher blood T cell density associated with longer overall survival, while higher adjacent-lung clonality associated with shorter survival. Because multi-region sequencing of the tumors was not done, intratumor heterogeneity could not be ruled out. A median of 57 of the top 100 tumor clones were detected in paired uninvolved adjacent lung, and 28 of these tumor clones were also found among the top 100 clones of the paired uninvolved adjacent lung.

Uninvolved adjacent lung was obtained at least 2 cm from the tumor margin, and the absence of atypia was confirmed by two independent pathologists. At diagnosis, tumor, uninvolved tumor-adjacent lung and peripheral blood were collected and then preserved as a mix of FFPE and fresh-frozen material. This clone was picked up one time. The antigen this receptor binds is unknown. Base qualities are missing; no much larger clone stands one base away. Including the terminal cysteine and phenylalanine, the CDR3 comprises 15 residues. Only the CDR3 region is kept as DNA, spanning 45 bases read in frame from base 1. From a lookup of the germline V gene (reference sequence), CDR1 and CDR2 are LNHDA and SQIVND. V is clipped by 5 bases and J by 10 bases, and the sequence between their germline boundaries is 23 bases long. TCR beta CDR3 regions were sequenced from DNA using the immunoSEQ Assay. Per the authors' processing: To compute T cell density, TCR beta template counts were normalized to usable DNA, which was estimated by amplifying housekeeping genes. Richness was estimated with the preseqR package, extrapolating to 400,000 templates for PBMC samples and 120,000 templates for tissue samples. Clonality was calculated as one minus Pielou's evenness. Tissue-enriched TCRs were identified through differential abundance testing performed on productive amino-acid clonotypes, with a minimum total count of 5 and an alpha of 0.1. The Jaccard Index and the Morisita Overlap Index were used to quantify repertoire overlap between compartments. GLIPH grouped TCR beta CDR3s together with public tetramer-defined viral CDR3s, and a viral motif had to include at least three viral sequences and also show V-gene enrichment. This immuneACCESS table, as held by TCRdb, lists in-frame sequences with V and J called but not all clones. Of the missing ones, under half trace to an unresolved V gene in checked studies; the others have no known cause. The DNA was the basis for D and trimming; V, J and clone size are from that table. This sample lists over 1,000 clones; 32% were detected once. Roughly 12% of the sample comes from the top ten.

Sequences were derived from normal lung tissue next to the tumor, sampled before any cancer treatment. The source of this sequence is a male donor older than 55 with stage I squamous cell lung carcinoma. The chain couples TRBV19 to TRBJ1-1, with TRBD1 perhaps the D gene, on 5 matching bases. This receptor has the CDR3 CASSARAVGGGRAFF. The sequenced DNA is TGTGCCAGTAGTGCCCGGGCCGTCGGGGGAGGAAGAGCTTTCTTT.